The present TCR beta chain was sequenced within a study of T cells expressing NK-cell markers. The CDR3 sequence is 14 residues long. Germline V gives CDR1 MNHNS, CDR2 SASEGT. Details on this clonotype: Antigen unknown.

Reanalyzing the 5' RACE reads, TCRdb keeps one entry per CDR3 protein, without DNA. This sample's clone table lists over 200,000 distinct CDR3 sequences. Findings of the study overall: Roughly six donors had dominant NKG2C+ clonotypes that comprised about 1.0-7.5% of their CD8+ T cells. Several of the donors also had these clonotypes leading their CD3+CD56-NKG2C+ fraction.

Sequences were obtained from blood T cells: a sorted CD56 or NKG2C T cell subset, CD4+ or CD8+ T cells, or bulk PBMC T cells (not recorded which). The chain uses TRBV6-1 and TRBJ2-1; TCRdb indicates TRBD2, and absent DNA this call remains unverified. The sequence came from a man younger than 30 in good health. CDR3 residues: CASSPRGYYNEQFF.